The 26 T cell receptor beta chains presented below share a single source sample, sequenced in a study of beta chain features in type 1 diabetes. As every portion of the isolated RNA was reverse transcribed, the sequencing read expressed TCRB transcripts. Repertoires were generated with immunoSEQ multiplex PCR, while TCRdb's copy carries only in-frame clones and drops some. The table has more than 300,000 clones, roughly 15% seen once. Sequenced: naive CD4+ T cells from blood. These receptor sequences come from a woman aged 18 to 35 in good health.

This chain links TRBV19 with TRBJ1-5; 7 nucleotides agree with TRBD1. The CDR3 contains 13 residues. V was clipped by 5 bases and J by 7 bases; unmatched bases: 5. Looked up from germline, CDR1 is LNHDA and CDR2 is SQIVND (reference sequence). This chain's CDR3 is CASSQQGEQPQHF. DNA for the CDR3: TGTGCCAGTAGTCAGCAGGGGGAACAGCCCCAGCATTTT. Filled out from reference TRBV19 and TRBJ1-5, the complete variable domain reads DGGITQSPKYLFRKEGQNVTLSCEQNLNHDAMYWYRQDPGQGLRLIYYSQIVNDFQKGDIAEGYSVSREKKESFPLTVTSAQKNPTAFYLCASSQQGEQPQHFGDGTRLSIL.

This clone was counted only a few times. CDR3: CSVTRGTNEKLFF. DNA of the CDR3: TGCAGCGTGACCAGGGGAACTAATGAAAAACTGTTTTTT. The chain is built from TRBV29-1 and TRBJ1-4, with D tentatively TRBD1 (6 bases). Trimming stripped 6 bases from V and 1 base from J, with 9 bases between. There are 13 residues in the CDR3. Germline CDR1 reads SQVTM; CDR2 reads ANQGSEA.

This clone was counted only a few times. The chain combines TRBV30 with TRBJ2-3; the match to TRBD2 covers 9 bases. Germline CDR1 and CDR2: GTSNPN and SVGIG (reference sequence). This CDR3 is built from 14 residues. Trimming took 6 bases from V and 6 from J; bases not matched to a gene: 10. The CDR3 loop is CACKREVAFDTQYF. CDR3 sequence (DNA): TGTGCCTGTAAGCGGGAGGTCGCTTTTGATACGCAGTATTTT.

V gene TRBV7-6 combines with J gene TRBJ2-7, with 9 positions matching TRBD2. Trimming cost V 2 bases and J 6 bases; bases outside gene matches: 8. Germline V gives CDR1 SGHVS, CDR2 FNYEAQ. CDR3 length: 15 amino acids. CDR3 residues: CASSLTGTSLSEQYF. The CDR3 DNA reads TGTGCCAGCAGCTTAACCGGGACTAGCCTGAGCGAGCAGTACTTC.

The chain links TRBV30 to TRBJ1-5, with D unclear. The V and J ends lost 3 bases and 1 base respectively, with 10 bases between them. The CDR3 is 14 residues long. From germline, CDR1 is GTSNPN and CDR2 SVGIG (reference sequence). CDR3 loop: CAWSSGSSNQPQHF. The CDR3 DNA follows: TGTGCCTGGAGCTCAGGTTCGAGCAATCAGCCCCAGCATTTT.

The chain couples TRBV25-1 to TRBJ2-7; TRBD2 aligns across 11 bases. CDR1 is MGHDK, CDR2 SYGVNS, per germline. There are 15 residues in the CDR3. V lost 5 bases and J lost 6; bases outside the gene matches: 9. CDR3 amino acids: CASSPGPSGRIEQYF. DNA for the CDR3: TGTGCCAGCAGTCCCGGCCCTAGCGGGAGGATCGAGCAGTACTTC.

V is TRBV28 and J is TRBJ1-1; TRBD1 matches at 7 bases. V was pared by 3 bases and J by 1 base, with 5 bases of the junction left unmatched. Per germline, CDR1 MDHEN and CDR2 SYDVKM. This CDR3 contains 15 residues. The CDR3 DNA reads as TGTGCCAGCAGTTTGACAGGGACGACGAACACTGAAGCTTTCTTT. It codes for CASSLTGTTNTEAFF.

CDR3 in amino acids: CATSRDLRSGGPSYEQYF. The CDR3 nucleotides are TGTGCCACCAGCAGAGATCTTCGCTCGGGGGGGCCCTCCTACGAGCAGTACTTC. The V call is TRBV15, the J call TRBJ2-7, with 8 positions matching TRBD2. Germline V gene sequence: CDR1 LNHNV, CDR2 YYDKDF (reference sequence). CDR3 size: 18 residues. Trimming cost V 0 bases and J 0 bases; bases outside gene matches: 10.

This clone was recorded a few times. The V and J genes are TRBV30 and TRBJ1-5; D gene unclear. Germline V lookup: CDR1 GTSNPN, CDR2 SVGIG (reference sequence). The CDR3 spans 17 residues. With 0 bases removed from V and 2 bases from J, the gap between germline ends came to 17 bases. As DNA, the CDR3 is TGTGCCTGGAGTGTCCCCTATGCGGGGTTGGGCAATCAGCCCCAGCATTTT. Translating it yields CAWSVPYAGLGNQPQHF.

The chain uses TRBV19 and TRBJ1-2; 9 positions match TRBD1. The V gene end was trimmed by 4 bases and the J gene end by 6 bases; junction bases not matched to a gene: 6. The CDR3 length is 14 residues. Germline V CDR1 and CDR2: LNHDA, SQIVND (reference sequence). The CDR3 DNA follows: TGTGCCAGTAGTACCCGACGGACAGGGGATGGCTACACCTTC. This codes for CASSTRRTGDGYTF.

The gene calls are TRBV2 and TRBJ2-1, with TRBD2 identical over 7 bases. J gave up 8 bases and V 6 bases, and 10 bases lay outside the gene matches. This CDR3 comprises 14 residues. CDR1 is SNHLY and CDR2 is FYNNEI in the germline V gene. The CDR3: CASRGGVLVYEQFF. DNA for the CDR3: TGTGCCAGCAGGGGGGGGGTTTTAGTCTATGAGCAGTTCTTC.

The V gene is TRBV7-9, the J gene TRBJ2-1, with 8 bases lining up with TRBD1. CDR1 is SEHNR, CDR2 FQNEAQ, per germline (reference sequence). After removal of 5 bases from V and 4 bases from J, the junction contained 4 bases not matched to a gene. The CDR3 is made up of 14 amino acids. The CDR3 here is CASSRGTGYNEQFF. In DNA form, the CDR3 reads TGTGCCAGCAGCCGGGGGACAGGTTACAATGAGCAGTTCTTC. Drawing the rest from reference TRBV7-9 and TRBJ2-1, the complete variable domain is DTGVSQNPRHKITKRGQNVTFRCDPISEHNRLYWYRQTLGQGPEFLTYFQNEAQLEKSRLLSDRFSAERPKGSFSTLEIQRTEQGDSAMYLCASSRGTGYNEQFFGPGTRLTVL.

In its sample, this clone was seen a few times. This chain links TRBV7-2 with TRBJ2-5; 10 nucleotides agree with TRBD1. V trimming: 6 bases; J trimming: 0 bases; junction bases outside the gene matches: 4. The CDR3 covers 15 residues. Germline CDR1 reads SGHTA; CDR2 reads FQGNSA. The CDR3 DNA is TGTGCCAGCAGTAAGGACAGGGGGTACCAAGAGACCCAGTACTTC. Its protein product is CASSKDRGYQETQYF.

This clone was detected only a few times. For the CDR3, the DNA is TGTGCCAGCAGTTACGAGGGCCTTATGAACACTGAAGCTTTCTTT. Translating gives CASSYEGLMNTEAFF. This chain uses TRBV6-5 with TRBJ1-1, with D unresolved. The germline V gene encodes CDR1 MNHEY and CDR2 SVGAGI. Trimming left V 2 bases short and J 0 bases short, with 10 bases between. The length of the CDR3 is 15 residues.

The chain combines TRBV19 with TRBJ2-1; 7 bases align to TRBD2. This CDR3 region has 14 residues. With V trimmed by 8 bases and J by 5 bases, 9 bases remained unmatched. CDR1 and CDR2 from the germline V gene are LNHDA and SQIVND (reference sequence). The CDR3 DNA sequence: TGTGCCAGTCCGACTAGCCGTTCTCACAATGAGCAGTTCTTC. As protein: CASPTSRSHNEQFF.

The sample holds a few counts of this clone. The J gene is TRBJ2-1, the V gene TRBV28; the match to TRBD2 covers 7 bases. The ends lost 3 bases at V and 5 bases at J; junction bases unmatched: 4. CDR3 length equals 14 residues. Per germline, CDR1 MDHEN and CDR2 SYDVKM. CDR3 sequence: CASSLGGLDNEQFF. The DNA for the CDR3 is TGTGCCAGCAGTTTGGGGGGGTTGGACAATGAGCAGTTCTTC. Supplemented by reference TRBV28 and TRBJ2-1, the full variable domain reads DVKVTQSSRYLVKRTGEKVFLECVQDMDHENMFWYRQDPGLGLRLIYFSYDVKMKEKGDIPEGYSVSREKKERFSLILESASTNQTSMYLCASSLGGLDNEQFFGPGTRLTVL.

This chain uses TRBV15 with TRBJ2-4; D is unresolved. This CDR3 is built from 17 residues. The V end lost 0 bases, the J end lost 6 bases, and 18 bases lay between the germline ends. The germline CDR1 and CDR2 sequences are LNHNV and YYDKDF (reference sequence). The CDR3 bases are TGTGCCACCAGCAGAGATCAGATGCAACGCGGTGGAAACATTCAGTACTTC. Encoded protein: CATSRDQMQRGGNIQYF.

The chain employs TRBV6-4 and TRBJ2-1; 8 positions agree with TRBD2. The CDR3 has 13 residues. CDR1 is MRHNA and CDR2 is SNTAGT in the germline V gene. V trimming: 3 bases; J trimming: 7 bases; junction bases outside the gene matches: 2. CDR3: CASSDGTRNEQFF. CDR3 DNA sequence: TGTGCCAGCAGTGATGGGACTAGGAATGAGCAGTTCTTC.

For this clone: The sample holds other DNA sequences that translate to the same CDR3. The CDR3 sequence: CAWSPNYGYTF. The CDR3 region has the DNA TGTGCCTGGAGTCCAAACTATGGCTACACCTTC. The genes are TRBV30 and TRBJ1-2; D gene ambiguous. Per germline, CDR1 GTSNPN and CDR2 SVGIG (reference sequence). Trimming shortened V by 2 bases and J by 2 bases, and 3 bases separated the two germline ends. The CDR3 is made up of 11 amino acids.

This clone was observed a handful of times. The CDR3: CASSLKGLAAQETQYF. As DNA, the CDR3 is TGCGCCAGCAGCCTGAAAGGACTAGCGGCTCAAGAGACCCAGTACTTC. The rearrangement links TRBV4-3 to TRBJ2-5, with 10 bases identical to TRBD2. The CDR3 length is 16 residues. Germline V lookup: CDR1 LGHNA, CDR2 YSLEER. The V and J ends lost 4 bases and 2 bases, in that order; junction bases with no gene match: 7.

In its sample, this clone was seen a few times. The chain couples TRBV5-1 to TRBJ2-7; D may be TRBD1 (6 bases). Germline V CDR1 and CDR2: SGHRS, YFSETQ. This CDR3 is built from 15 residues. V was clipped by 0 bases and J by 4 bases, with 14 bases between them. Written as DNA, the CDR3 is TGCGCCAGCAGCTTGGAAACAGGGAGTGCGTACGAGCAGTACTTC. Translation: CASSLETGSAYEQYF.

The rearrangement joins TRBV5-1 to TRBJ2-7; 12 bases line up with TRBD2. The CDR3 spans 17 residues. Germline loops: CDR1 SGHRS, CDR2 YFSETQ. The trim removed 0 bases at V and 1 base at J, leaving 5 bases unmatched. In nucleotides, the CDR3 is TGCGCCAGCAGCTTGGCCTCACTAGCGGGAGGTTCCTACGAGCAGTACTTC. This sequence encodes CASSLASLAGGSYEQYF. Full variable domain (remainder filled in from reference TRBV5-1 and TRBJ2-7): KAGVTQTPRYLIKTRGQQVTLSCSPISGHRSVSWYQQTPGQGLQFLFEYFSETQRNKGNFPGRFSGRQFSNSRSEMNVSTLELGDSALYLCASSLASLAGGSYEQYFGPGTRLTVT.

The chain couples TRBV4-3 to TRBJ2-7; a possible D gene is TRBD1 (5 bases). Trimming shortened V by 0 bases and J by 3 bases, and 12 bases separated the two germline ends. Germline V gives CDR1 LGHNA, CDR2 YSLEER. The CDR3 is 15 amino acids. CDR3: CASSQDIRTIYEQYF. CDR3 nucleotide sequence: TGCGCCAGCAGCCAAGATATAAGGACAATCTACGAGCAGTACTTC.

The chain links TRBV10-3 to TRBJ2-7; TRBD2 aligns across 16 bases. Per germline, CDR1 ENHRY and CDR2 SYGVKD. J was trimmed by 5 bases and V by 5 bases; bases with no gene match: 9. The CDR3 spans 17 residues. This chain's CDR3 is CAISSGTSGRAAHEQYF. The CDR3 DNA follows: TGTGCCATCAGTTCCGGGACTAGCGGGAGGGCCGCCCACGAGCAGTACTTC.

The chain recombines TRBV4-3 with TRBJ2-7, with 7 positions matching TRBD1. The V gene's germline CDR1 is LGHNA and CDR2 YSLEER. The CDR3 loop spans 16 amino acids. V was pared by 0 bases and J by 2 bases, with 7 bases of the junction left unmatched. The CDR3: CASSQEIRQGAYEQYF. Written as DNA, the CDR3 is TGCGCCAGCAGCCAAGAGATAAGGCAGGGGGCCTACGAGCAGTACTTC.

The V call is TRBV6-6, the J call TRBJ1-5; 7 bases map to TRBD1. Germline V gives CDR1 MNHNY, CDR2 SVGAGI (reference sequence). The CDR3 runs to 13 residues. The V segment lost 6 bases and the J segment 6 bases; nucleotides outside the gene matches: 5. CDR3 in amino acids: CASSVQGSQPQHF. The CDR3, as DNA: TGTGCCAGCAGCGTACAGGGGAGTCAGCCCCAGCATTTT.